Shown below are 6 T cell receptor beta chains from a single sample sequenced in a study of blood T cell repertoires in COVID-19. Data came from immunoSEQ multiplex PCR; TCRdb stores just in-frame clones and leaves some out. The repertoire holds around 100,000 clones, more than 85% seen once, with under 8% in the top ten. Sequenced: peripheral blood. These receptors originate from a human donor in a cohort sampled during active COVID-19.

The rearrangement uses TRBV19 and TRBJ2-5; 7 nucleotides agree with TRBD1. This CDR3 comprises 14 residues. Trimming cost V 7 bases and J 1 base; bases outside gene matches: 6. The germline V gene encodes CDR1 LNHDA and CDR2 SQIVND (reference sequence). The CDR3, as DNA: TGTGCCAGTAAGCAGACAGGGTTCCAAGAGACCCAGTACTTC. The encoded protein is CASKQTGFQETQYF.

V gene TRBV5-6 combines with J gene TRBJ1-2; D ambiguous. The CDR3 is made up of 15 amino acids. The germline CDR1 and CDR2 sequences are SGHDT and YYEEEE. The V end was cut by 0 bases, the J end by 4 bases, with 13 bases between. The CDR3: CASSLVFGAFYGYTF. CDR3 nucleotides: TGTGCCAGCAGCTTGGTTTTCGGTGCCTTCTATGGCTACACCTTC.

This chain joins TRBV3-1 (or the pseudogene TRBV3-2) and TRBJ2-7; 9 nucleotides match TRBD1. There are 17 residues in the CDR3. The ends lost 0 bases at V and 3 bases at J; junction bases unmatched: 9. Germline-derived CDR1 and CDR2 are LGHDT and YNNKEL (reference sequence). The CDR3 spells CASSQEGGTGFLYEQYF. CDR3 nucleotide sequence: TGTGCCAGCAGCCAAGAGGGCGGGACAGGGTTCCTCTACGAGCAGTACTTC.

Only one count was recorded for this clone. The rearrangement joins TRBV6-1 to TRBJ1-4; no clear D gene. Germline V gene lookup returns CDR1 MNHNS and CDR2 SASEGT. Deletions cut 2 bases from V and 7 bases from J, with 11 bases between. CDR3 size: 14 residues. CDR3 DNA: TGTGCCAGCAGTGAACCCTTGGCAGGTGAAAAACTGTTTTTT. As protein: CASSEPLAGEKLFF.

This clone showed up just once. The chain carries TRBV2 and TRBJ2-3, with 7 bases fitting TRBD1. The germline CDR1 and CDR2 sequences are SNHLY and FYNNEI. The ends lost 5 bases at V and 2 bases at J; junction bases unmatched: 13. The CDR3 is made up of 17 amino acids. CDR3 region: CASSPDVQGPHTDTQYF. The CDR3 nucleotides read TGTGCCAGCAGTCCAGATGTACAGGGGCCCCACACAGATACGCAGTATTTT.

This clone turned up a few times. The gene calls are TRBV28 and TRBJ1-1; weak D call: TRBD1 (6 bases). V was clipped by 2 bases and J by 3 bases, with 16 bases between them. CDR3 size: 16 residues. Per the germline V gene, CDR1 is MDHEN and CDR2 is SYDVKM. The CDR3 spells CASSLKGEGLDTEAFF. The CDR3 bases are TGTGCCAGCAGTTTAAAGGGGGAAGGGCTCGACACTGAAGCTTTCTTT.